Given below is one T cell receptor beta chain in context. Trimming pared 4 bases from V and 3 bases from J, leaving 12 bases between. The CDR3 is made up of 15 amino acids. From germline, CDR1 is KGHSH and CDR2 LQKENI. TCRdb redid the calling of the RT-PCR reads with MiXCR, one entry per CDR3 protein. The sample records almost 700,000 distinct CDR3 sequences, approximately 15% being singletons. The sequenced sample was memory CD4+ T cells from blood. The chain employs TRBV18 and TRBJ2-2; D perhaps matches TRBD2 (6 bases). This sequence originates from a female donor in good health, serving as a healthy control. CDR3 DNA: TGTGCCAGCTCACTCGGGGCTAGCGACACCGGGGAGCTGTTTTTT. It encodes CASSLGASDTGELFF.